Given below is one T cell receptor beta chain in context. This CDR3 region has 15 residues. Germline V lookup: CDR1 SQVTM, CDR2 ANQGSEA. The data are from a study of human CD8 memory T cell subsets. Healthy donors' buffy coats yielded the PBMC. The RNA's source was duplicate vials of under 160,000 sorted CD8+ T cells per subset. The TCR beta sequencing libraries came from UMI-labeled 5' RACE. How the authors handled the data: Functional CDR3 beta clonotypes, numbering between roughly 2,700 and 20,000, were present in each TCR beta library. TCRdb re-called the 5' RACE reads and catalogs CDR3 proteins one per entry, DNA excluded. TCRdb, not the original authors, processed these V and J calls. In all, the sample yields 6,000 to 9,000 distinct CDR3 sequences.

The clonotype comes from a human donor in good health. The specimen sequenced was CD8+ T cells from PBMCs. The chain has TRBV29-1 and TRBJ2-1. The CDR3 protein is CSVEPDGTTYNEQFF.